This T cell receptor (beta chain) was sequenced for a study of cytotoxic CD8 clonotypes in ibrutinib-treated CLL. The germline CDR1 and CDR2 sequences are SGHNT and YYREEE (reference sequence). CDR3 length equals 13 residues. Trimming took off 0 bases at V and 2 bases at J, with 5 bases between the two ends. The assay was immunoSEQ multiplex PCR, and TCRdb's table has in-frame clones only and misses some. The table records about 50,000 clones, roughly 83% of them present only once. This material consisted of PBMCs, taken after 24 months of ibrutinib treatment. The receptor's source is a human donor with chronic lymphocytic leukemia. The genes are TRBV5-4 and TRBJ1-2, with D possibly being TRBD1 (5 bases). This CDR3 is CASSLAGNYGYTF. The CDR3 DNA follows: TGTGCCAGCAGCTTGGCAGGGAACTATGGCTACACCTTC.